This T cell receptor beta chain was found in a study of cytomegalovirus exposure and HLA in healthy donors. CDR1 and CDR2 from the germline V gene are MNHEY and SVGAGI. The V and J ends lost 4 bases and 5 bases, in that order; junction bases with no gene match: 6. The CDR3 consists of 15 residues. Study-level findings and limits: In vitro checks showed that a few CMV-associated chains really do target CMV antigens. Listed as cytomegalovirus-associated were 164 TCR beta chains.

Vbeta (60) and Jbeta (13) primers were used in the PCR. Profiling relied on immunoSEQ multiplex PCR, and the TCRdb table lists in-frame clones only, not all of them. The data hold around 210,000 clones, with approximately 78% observed a single time. As concerns this clone: No antigen is known for it.

The sample was PBMCs. The TCR originated in a boy between 10 and 17 years old in good health and CMV-seronegative. The chain has TRBV6-5 and TRBJ2-2; 8 bases match TRBD1. This chain's CDR3 is CASSSDRGVTGELFF. CDR3 DNA: TGTGCCAGCAGTTCCGACAGGGGTGTAACCGGGGAGCTGTTTTTT.